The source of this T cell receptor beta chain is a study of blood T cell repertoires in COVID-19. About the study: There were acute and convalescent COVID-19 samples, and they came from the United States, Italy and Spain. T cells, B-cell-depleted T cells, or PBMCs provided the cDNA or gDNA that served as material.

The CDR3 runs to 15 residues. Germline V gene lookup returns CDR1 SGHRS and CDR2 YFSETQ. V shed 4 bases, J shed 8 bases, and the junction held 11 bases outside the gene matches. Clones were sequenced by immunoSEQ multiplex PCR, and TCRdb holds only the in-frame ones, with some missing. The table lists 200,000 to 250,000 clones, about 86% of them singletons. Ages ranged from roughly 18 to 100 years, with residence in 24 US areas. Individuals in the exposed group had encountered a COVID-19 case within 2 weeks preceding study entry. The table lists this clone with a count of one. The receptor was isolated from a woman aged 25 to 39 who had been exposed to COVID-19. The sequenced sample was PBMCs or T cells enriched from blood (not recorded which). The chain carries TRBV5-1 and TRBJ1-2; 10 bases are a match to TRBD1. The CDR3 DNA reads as TGCGCCAGCAGCCCGTGGACAGGGGGGACGGAAGGCTACACCTTC. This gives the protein CASSPWTGGTEGYTF.